This T cell receptor beta chain stems from a study of T cells in Graves' hyperthyroidism and ophthalmopathy. Germline-derived CDR1 and CDR2 are MGHRA and YSYEKL. The V gene end was trimmed by 4 bases and the J gene end by 1 base; junction bases not matched to a gene: 9. This CDR3 spans 16 amino acids. This clonotype was counted many times. The PBMCs studied were ones that came from 10 ml fresh peripheral blood. Amplified TCR beta CDR3 regions came from RNA transcripts. Researchers ran a first-round RT-PCR on the TCR CDR3 using the HTBI primer set. TCRdb re-analysed the multiplex PCR reads in MiXCR, keeping a single row per CDR3 protein. The profile shows about 400,000 distinct CDR3 sequences, about 15% of them singletons.

The V gene is TRBV4-1, the J gene TRBJ1-1; 7 positions agree with TRBD1. This TCR was recovered from a young man with Graves' ophthalmopathy. Sequenced input: blood. In DNA form, the CDR3 reads TGCGCCAGCAGCCGCCAGGGGGTACGTTGGAACACTGAAGCTTTCTTT. Translating it yields CASSRQGVRWNTEAFF.